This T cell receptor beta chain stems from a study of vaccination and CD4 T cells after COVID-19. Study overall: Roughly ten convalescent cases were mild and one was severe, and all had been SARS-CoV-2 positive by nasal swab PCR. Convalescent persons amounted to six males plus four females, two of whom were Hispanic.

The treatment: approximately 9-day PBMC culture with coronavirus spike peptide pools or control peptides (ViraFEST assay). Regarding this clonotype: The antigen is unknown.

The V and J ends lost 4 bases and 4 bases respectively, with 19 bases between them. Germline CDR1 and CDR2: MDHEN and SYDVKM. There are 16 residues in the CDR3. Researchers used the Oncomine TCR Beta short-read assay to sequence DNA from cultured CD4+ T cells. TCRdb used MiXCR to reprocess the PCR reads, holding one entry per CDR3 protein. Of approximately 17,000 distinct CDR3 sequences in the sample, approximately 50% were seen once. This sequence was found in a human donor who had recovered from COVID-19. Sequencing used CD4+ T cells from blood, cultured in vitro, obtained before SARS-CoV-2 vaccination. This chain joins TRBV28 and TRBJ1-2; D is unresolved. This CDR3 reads CASSSPSTEVGYGYTF. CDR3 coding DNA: TGTGCCAGCAGTTCCCCATCCACGGAAGTTGGCTATGGCTACACCTTC.